These 19 T cell receptor beta chains came from one sample sequenced in a study of cytomegalovirus exposure and HLA in healthy donors. Profiling relied on immunoSEQ multiplex PCR, and the TCRdb table lists in-frame clones only, not all of them. The profile shows 260,000 or so clones, 90% of them singletons. The source material was PBMCs. The receptors derive from a woman aged 30 to 39 in good health and CMV-seronegative.

The J gene is TRBJ2-1, the V gene TRBV4-1; no definite D call. Germline CDR1 MGHRA, CDR2 YSYEKL. Trimming took 2 bases from V and 12 from J, leaving 29 bases between them. This CDR3 has 18 residues. The CDR3 sequence: CASSQIVELFSRSGVQFF. CDR3 bases: TGCGCCAGCAGCCAAATTGTGGAACTCTTCTCCCGGTCTGGGGTGCAGTTCTTC.

V is TRBV4-2 and J is TRBJ2-7; TRBD2 might be the D (6 bases). The CDR3 loop spans 16 amino acids. Germline V gives CDR1 LGHNA, CDR2 YNFKEQ. The V and J ends lost 2 bases and 0 bases respectively, with 14 bases between them. The CDR3 DNA follows: TGTGCCAGCAGCCAAAGCCGAGCGGGCCCCTCCTACGAGCAGTACTTC. Protein product: CASSQSRAGPSYEQYF.

This chain uses TRBV19 with TRBJ2-1; TRBD2 matches at 12 bases. With V trimmed by 10 bases and J by 10 bases, 17 bases remained unmatched. Germline V lookup: CDR1 LNHDA, CDR2 SQIVND (reference sequence). This CDR3 comprises 16 residues. Here the CDR3 reads CATTQTSGSNFAEQFF. The CDR3 bases are TGTGCCACCACCCAGACTAGCGGGAGCAATTTCGCGGAGCAGTTCTTC.

This sequence joins TRBV28 and TRBJ2-1; D unresolved. The CDR3 runs 12 residues. The V end was cut by 2 bases, the J end by 4 bases, with 3 bases between. Germline V gene lookup returns CDR1 MDHEN and CDR2 SYDVKM. CDR3 bases: TGTGCCAGCAGTTTAGAATACAATGAGCAGTTCTTC. It yields the protein CASSLEYNEQFF.

This CDR3 reads CASSLEQETQYF. CDR3 coding DNA: TGTGCCAGCAGCTTGGAACAAGAGACCCAGTACTTC. The chain joins TRBV5-5 to TRBJ2-5; D remains unclear. The CDR3 is 12 residues long. In germline, CDR1 is SGHKS, CDR2 YYEKEE (reference sequence). Trimming removed 0 bases from V and 2 bases from J, with 2 bases in between.

This chain joins TRBV6-6 and TRBJ2-7; no reliable D call. The ends were cut back, 7 bases at V and 7 bases at J, with 14 bases in the middle. The CDR3 spans 12 residues. Germline loops: CDR1 MNHNY, CDR2 SVGAGI (reference sequence). In DNA, the CDR3 is TGTGCCAGCACCGGCGCAGGTGGTGAGCAGTACTTC. Translated, it gives CASTGAGGEQYF.

Points on this clone: The sample has other DNA sequences that encode this CDR3 too. The rearrangement joins TRBV28 to TRBJ2-1, with 9 bases aligning to TRBD2. The germline gives CDR1 MDHEN, CDR2 SYDVKM. CDR3 length equals 13 residues. With 5 bases clipped from V and 5 bases from J, the junction kept 1 base outside the gene matches. The CDR3 DNA is TGTGCCAGCAGTCTAGCGGGAAACAATGAGCAGTTCTTC. Translated, it gives CASSLAGNNEQFF.

This clone was detected only once. The rearrangement joins TRBV11-2 to TRBJ2-1, with 8 bases lining up with TRBD2. CDR1 and CDR2 (germline): SGHAT, FQNNGV. CDR3 length: 14 residues. V was clipped by 5 bases and J by 13 bases; unmatched bases: 13. The CDR3 DNA is TGTGCCAGCAGCCCCAAGGGACTAGTTGTGGAACAGTTCTTC. Translated: CASSPKGLVVEQFF.

The chain combines TRBV15 with TRBJ2-7; 7 nucleotides align to TRBD1. The CDR3 is made up of 18 amino acids. Germline CDR1 and CDR2: LNHNV and YYDKDF (reference sequence). The J segment lost 0 bases and the V segment lost 1 base, leaving 12 bases of the junction unmatched. In nucleotides, the CDR3 is TGTGCCACCAGCAGAGGACCGGGCGTCGACAGGGACTCCTACGAGCAGTACTTC. Translated, it gives CATSRGPGVDRDSYEQYF.

As for this clone: This sample includes further DNA sequences coding for the same CDR3. The chain couples TRBV27 to TRBJ1-1; D ambiguous. V lost 3 bases to trimming and J lost 4 bases, with 6 bases between them. Germline V CDR1 and CDR2: MNHEY, SMNVEV (reference sequence). This CDR3 has 12 residues. The CDR3 region has the DNA TGTGCCAGCAGTTTTTTAGGCACTGAAGCTTTCTTT. It encodes CASSFLGTEAFF.

The chain employs TRBV5-1 and TRBJ2-1; 14 bases align to TRBD2. The V segment lost 4 bases and the J segment 7 bases; nucleotides outside the gene matches: 10. The V gene's germline CDR1 is SGHRS and CDR2 YFSETQ. CDR3 length: 17 residues. The CDR3 region is CASSPRLAGGPGNEQFF. Here the CDR3 DNA reads TGCGCCAGCAGCCCGCGACTAGCGGGAGGGCCGGGGAATGAGCAGTTCTTC. Drawing the rest from reference TRBV5-1 and TRBJ2-1, the complete variable domain is KAGVTQTPRYLIKTRGQQVTLSCSPISGHRSVSWYQQTPGQGLQFLFEYFSETQRNKGNFPGRFSGRQFSNSRSEMNVSTLELGDSALYLCASSPRLAGGPGNEQFFGPGTRLTVL.

V gene TRBV28 combines with J gene TRBJ1-4; a weak D match, TRBD1 (5 bases). Trimming removed 1 base at V and 11 bases at J, with 23 bases between. Germline lookup yields CDR1 MDHEN and CDR2 SYDVKM. This CDR3 region has 17 residues. The CDR3 region is CASSLFRPATAEGKLFF. The CDR3 DNA sequence: TGTGCCAGCAGTTTATTCCGTCCTGCGACGGCAGAGGGGAAACTGTTTTTT.

This chain joins TRBV6-1 and TRBJ2-7; D is uncertain. The V end lost 6 bases, the J end lost 4 bases, and 16 bases lay between the germline ends. Germline V lookup: CDR1 MNHNS, CDR2 SASEGT. This CDR3 is built from 14 residues. The CDR3 DNA is TGTGCCAGCAGGGCCCGGCAGTCCTTTTACGAGCAGTACTTC. Protein sequence: CASRARQSFYEQYF.

This CDR3 is CASSVVLGPGAEAFF. CDR3 DNA: TGTGCCAGCAGCGTAGTTCTGGGCCCCGGCGCTGAAGCTTTCTTT. The chain uses TRBV9 and TRBJ1-1; D ambiguous. This CDR3 region has 15 residues. V was clipped by 0 bases and J by 6 bases, with 15 bases between them. CDR1 is SGDLS, CDR2 YYNGEE, per germline.

This clone showed up just once. This chain links TRBV5-1 with TRBJ2-3, with TRBD2 identical over 15 bases. Trimming at V came to 4 bases and at J to 4 bases, leaving 4 bases not matched to a gene. This CDR3 spans 16 amino acids. CDR1 SGHRS and CDR2 YFSETQ come from the germline V gene. The CDR3 here is CASSQGTSGRPDTQYF. The CDR3 bases are TGCGCCAGCAGCCAGGGGACTAGCGGGAGGCCAGATACGCAGTATTTT.

The chain employs TRBV30 and TRBJ1-1, with D possibly TRBD1 on 6 matching bases. The germline V gene has CDR1 GTSNPN and CDR2 SVGIG (reference sequence). CDR3 length equals 14 residues. V lost 2 bases and J lost 3, with 13 bases in between. The CDR3 spells CAWSPDRRYTEAFF. As DNA, the CDR3 is TGTGCCTGGAGTCCCGACAGGAGGTACACTGAAGCTTTCTTT.

The V call is TRBV29-1, the J call TRBJ1-5; 7 positions match TRBD1. Germline trimming cut 6 bases from V and 2 bases from J; bases unmatched to any gene: 4. Per the germline V gene, CDR1 is SQVTM and CDR2 is ANQGSEA. The CDR3 has 13 amino acids. CDR3 nucleotides: TGCAGCGTCAGTACAGGGGGCAATCAGCCCCAGCATTTT. The encoded protein is CSVSTGGNQPQHF.

The V gene is TRBV27, the J gene TRBJ2-5, with 9 nucleotides matching TRBD1. J gave up 6 bases and V 2 bases, and 10 bases lay outside the gene matches. The CDR3 length is 16 residues. Germline CDR1 and CDR2: MNHEY and SMNVEV (reference sequence). This CDR3 is CASSLGGGQGRKTQYF. DNA of the CDR3: TGTGCCAGCAGTTTAGGGGGGGGACAGGGTCGAAAGACCCAGTACTTC.

This clone was recorded only once. This chain joins TRBV7-9 and TRBJ2-5, with D tentatively TRBD1 or TRBD2 (5 bases each). This CDR3 is built from 14 residues. The V end was cut by 3 bases, the J end by 0 bases, with 8 bases between. CDR1 is SEHNR and CDR2 is FQNEAQ in the germline V gene (reference sequence). CDR3 nucleotide sequence: TGTGCCAGCAGCTTGAGGGGCCACCAAGAGACCCAGTACTTC. Its protein product is CASSLRGHQETQYF.